Presented here are 20 T cell receptor beta chains from one specimen sequenced in a study of glioma-infiltrating T cells. The iRepertoire nested amplicon-rescue multiplex PCR amplified TCR alpha and beta CDR3s from RNA. TCRdb passed the multiplex PCR reads through MiXCR, listing each CDR3 protein once. The table includes around 97,000 distinct CDR3 sequences, about 30% detected once. Source material: glioma tissue, nonneoplastic brain tissue, or PBMCs (not recorded which). The source of these receptors is a human donor with low-grade glioma or glioblastoma, undergoing nonglioma brain surgery, or in good health (not recorded which).

As for this clonotype: A much larger clone lies one base from this, so it may be a read error. The chain carries TRBV28 and TRBJ1-5, with D possibly TRBD1 on 5 matching bases. CDR1 and CDR2 (germline): MDHEN, SYDVKM. This CDR3 is built from 18 residues. CDR3 bases: TGTGCCTGCAGTTTATGGGCCCGACAGACTTATAGCAATCAGCCCCAGCATTTT. The encoded protein is CACSLWARQTYSNQPQHF.

This clonotype showed up many times. The chain uses TRBV20-1 and TRBJ1-1; no clear D gene. CDR1 is DFQATT, CDR2 SNEGSKA, per germline (reference sequence). This CDR3 spans 13 amino acids. V was cut by 6 bases and J by 1 base, with 12 bases left in between. CDR3 sequence: CSASRTANTEAFF. The CDR3 region has the DNA TGCAGTGCCAGTAGGACGGCGAACACTGAAGCTTTCTTT.

About this clonotype itself: A much bigger clone sits one base away, suggesting this may be a read error. The chain combines TRBV20-1 with TRBJ1-2; unclear D gene. The CDR3 is 13 amino acids. V was trimmed by 4 bases and J by 7 bases, leaving 16 bases between them. Germline CDR1 and CDR2: DFQATT and SNEGSKA (reference sequence). CDR3 residues: CSAKDTAGSGYTF. As DNA, the CDR3 is TGCAGTGCTAAAGATACAGCGGGTAGTGGCTACACCTTC.

This clonotype was observed once. A much larger clone lies a single base off, so this may be a read error. V usage is TRBV4-1 and J usage is TRBJ2-3; 7 positions agree with TRBD2. The CDR3 runs to 19 residues. The V gene's germline CDR1 is MGHRA and CDR2 YSYEKL. CDR3 DNA: TGCGTCAGCAGCCAAGAGTTTACCGTCGGGCGGGGGTACACAGATACGCAGTATTTT. Amino acids: CVSSQEFTVGRGYTDTQYF.

With regard to this clonotype: This likely comes from a read error, as the CDR3 has no conserved phenylalanine or tryptophan at its end. Because the CDR3's place on the DNA is in doubt, the DNA is left out and the CDR3 is given as listed by TCRdb. This chain connects TRBV6-5 to TRBJ1-1; TRBD1, the D gene given by the table, was not confirmed from the DNA. CDR1 and CDR2 from the germline V gene are MNHEY and SVGAGI. The CDR3 has 17 amino acids, counting both end residues. CDR3 residues: CASSYEGQPNMNTEALL.

For this clonotype: Germline is not matched at one junction end, which may reflect a read error. This sequence joins TRBV19 and TRBJ2-1; TRBD1 is a possible D gene (5 bases). Looked up from germline, CDR1 is LNHDA and CDR2 is SQIVND (reference sequence). The CDR3 runs to 15 residues. The CDR3 DNA reads TGTGCCAGTACCGTTACAGGACAAAGCTACAATAAGCAGTTCTTC. Protein sequence: CASTVTGQSYNKQFF.

This clonotype was seen ten or more times. This sequence joins TRBV7-8 and TRBJ2-1; unclear D gene. Germline V CDR1 and CDR2: SGHVS, FQNEAQ. This CDR3 is 13 amino acids long. V was cut by 4 bases and J by 2 bases, with 6 bases left in between. CDR3 loop: CASSYGTYNEQFF. The CDR3 coding sequence is TGTGCCAGCAGCTATGGGACCTACAATGAGCAGTTCTTC.

There are many counts of this clonotype. CDR3 loop: CASSDSGMNTEAFF. CDR3 DNA sequence: TGTGCCAGCAGTGACTCCGGTATGAACACTGAAGCTTTCTTT. J is TRBJ1-1 and V is TRBV6-4; D gene uncertain. This CDR3 has 14 amino acids. Trimming took off 0 bases at V and 0 bases at J, with 5 bases between the two ends. Germline V CDR1 and CDR2: MRHNA, SNTAGT.

This clonotype was seen repeatedly, ten times or more. The V gene is TRBV27, the J gene TRBJ2-5; 11 nucleotides match TRBD2. Germline CDR1 is MNHEY and CDR2 is SMNVEV (reference sequence). J lost 5 bases, V lost 3 bases, and 5 bases had no gene match. The CDR3 contains 15 residues. The CDR3: CASSFRLAGLETQYF. The CDR3 bases are TGTGCCAGCAGTTTTCGACTAGCGGGGCTGGAGACCCAGTACTTC.

This clonotype was counted between two and nine times. The chain combines TRBV29-1 with TRBJ2-1; D might be TRBD2 (6 bases). CDR3 length equals 14 residues. Germline V gene lookup returns CDR1 SQVTM and CDR2 ANQGSEA. Trimming cost V 3 bases and J 6 bases, with 15 bases left between them. DNA of the CDR3: TGCAGCGTTGATGGGCAGGAGGGGATCAATGAGCAGTTCTTC. Protein product: CSVDGQEGINEQFF.

In this sample, this clonotype turned up a few times. The chain recombines TRBV29-1 with TRBJ2-7, with 8 bases that match TRBD1. Germline assignment: CDR1 SQVTM and CDR2 ANQGSEA. With 5 bases clipped from V and 0 bases from J, the junction kept 6 bases outside the gene matches. The CDR3 extends over 14 amino acids. The CDR3 reads CSVIRQGNSYEQYF. CDR3 in DNA: TGCAGCGTTATTCGACAGGGGAACTCCTACGAGCAGTACTTC.

The chain links TRBV5-1 to TRBJ2-7; D possibly corresponds to TRBD1 (6 bases). Germline V gene lookup returns CDR1 SGHRS and CDR2 YFSETQ. The CDR3 consists of 12 residues. Trimming took off 1 base at V and 7 bases at J, with 9 bases between the two ends. The CDR3 DNA reads TGCGCCAGCAGCTTGACAGGGCGAGAGCAGTACTTC. Encoded protein: CASSLTGREQYF.

Turning to this clonotype: This may be a read error: a much more frequent sequence differs by one nucleotide. The gene calls are TRBV6-2 or TRBV6-3 and TRBJ1-5; no definite D call. CDR3 length equals 15 residues. CDR1 MNHEY and CDR2 SVGEGT come from the germline V gene. CDR3 amino acids: CASRYTSNVNQPQHF. The CDR3 nucleotides are TGTGCCAGCCGTTACACGTCGAACGTCAATCAGCCCCAGCATTTT.

This clonotype has at least ten counts. The chain combines TRBV6-1 with TRBJ1-1; D is unresolved. The germline CDR1 and CDR2 sequences are MNHNS and SASEGT. The ends were cut back, 8 bases at V and 6 bases at J, with 13 bases in the middle. The CDR3 loop spans 12 amino acids. The CDR3 DNA reads TGTGCCAGCGGTCCAAGAGTTCCTGAAGCTTTCTTT. This codes for CASGPRVPEAFF.

With regard to this clonotype: Mismatch with germline at one junction end may stem from a read error. CDR3 bases: TGTGCCAGCAGACATTCTAGCCTGGACACCAGGGAGCTGTTTTTT. Amino acid sequence: CASRHSSLDTRELFF. The chain carries TRBV2 and TRBJ2-2, with D perhaps assigned TRBD1 or TRBD2 (5 bases each). The CDR3 contains 15 residues. Germline V gives CDR1 SNHLY, CDR2 FYNNEI.

The chain employs TRBV30 and TRBJ1-1; D remains unclear. The V end was cut by 2 bases, the J end by 1 base, with 11 bases between. The CDR3 runs 14 residues. Germline values: CDR1 GTSNPN, CDR2 SVGIG (reference sequence). The CDR3 region is CAWSLMGSNTEAFF. CDR3 nucleotides: TGTGCCTGGAGTTTGATGGGCTCGAACACTGAAGCTTTCTTT.

This clonotype was found many times. This sequence joins TRBV28 and TRBJ1-1, with unresolved D. This CDR3 comprises 14 residues. From germline, CDR1 is MDHEN and CDR2 SYDVKM. V lost 2 bases and J lost 5, with 12 bases in between. The CDR3 region has the DNA TGTGCCAGCAGTTTACCCCCGACGCTTACTGAAGCTTTCTTT. Translated: CASSLPPTLTEAFF.

On this clonotype itself: A much bigger clone sits one base away, suggesting this may be a read error. This chain uses TRBV4-2 with TRBJ2-1, with D perhaps being TRBD1 or TRBD2 (5 bases each). Per germline, CDR1 LGHNA and CDR2 YNFKEQ. This CDR3 comprises 16 residues. The CDR3 spells CASSPGAGIEYNEKFF. CDR3 sequence (DNA): TGTGCCAGCAGTCCCGGGGCAGGGATCGAATACAATGAGAAGTTCTTC.

V gene TRBV2 combines with J gene TRBJ2-1, with D maybe TRBD1 (5 bases). Deletions cut 10 bases from V and 7 bases from J, with 20 bases between. The germline V gene has CDR1 SNHLY and CDR2 FYNNEI. This CDR3 is 14 amino acids long. The CDR3 DNA is TGTGCCACCTCTAGACAGTCCCTTACAAATGAGCAGTTCTTC. It encodes CATSRQSLTNEQFF.

The V call is TRBV7-9, the J call TRBJ2-5; D not certain. V gave up 0 bases and J gave up 5 bases, with 10 bases separating them. In germline, CDR1 is SEHNR, CDR2 FQNEAQ (reference sequence). The CDR3 has 14 residues. The CDR3 protein is CASSLAYGEETQYF. The DNA of the CDR3 is TGTGCCAGCAGCTTAGCGTATGGAGAGGAGACCCAGTACTTC. The entire variable domain, with the rest obtained from reference TRBV7-9 and TRBJ2-5, is as follows: DTGVSQNPRHKITKRGQNVTFRCDPISEHNRLYWYRQTLGQGPEFLTYFQNEAQLEKSRLLSDRFSAERPKGSFSTLEIQRTEQGDSAMYLCASSLAYGEETQYFGPGTRLLVL.